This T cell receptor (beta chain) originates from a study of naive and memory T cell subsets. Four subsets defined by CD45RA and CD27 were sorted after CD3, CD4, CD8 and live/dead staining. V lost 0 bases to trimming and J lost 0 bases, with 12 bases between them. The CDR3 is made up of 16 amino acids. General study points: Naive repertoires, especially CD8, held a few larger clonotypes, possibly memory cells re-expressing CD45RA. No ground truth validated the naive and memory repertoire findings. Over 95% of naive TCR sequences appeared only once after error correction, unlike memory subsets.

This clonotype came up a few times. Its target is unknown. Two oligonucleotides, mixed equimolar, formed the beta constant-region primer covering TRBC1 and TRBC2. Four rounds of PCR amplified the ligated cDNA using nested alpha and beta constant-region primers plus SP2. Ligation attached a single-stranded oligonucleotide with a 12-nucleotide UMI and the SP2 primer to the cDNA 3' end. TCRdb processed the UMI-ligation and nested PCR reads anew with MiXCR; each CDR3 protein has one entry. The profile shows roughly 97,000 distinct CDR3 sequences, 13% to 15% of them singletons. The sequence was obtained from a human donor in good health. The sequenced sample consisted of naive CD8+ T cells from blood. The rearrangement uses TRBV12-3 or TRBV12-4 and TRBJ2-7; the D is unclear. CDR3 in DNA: TGTGCCAGCAGTTTAGCGCGAGACACCAGCTCCTACGAGCAGTACTTC. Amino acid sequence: CASSLARDTSSYEQYF.